Listed here are 20 T cell receptor beta chains from one sample, sequenced in a study of early T cells in non-severe SARS-CoV-2 infection. Each CDR3 protein is one row after TCRdb ran MiXCR on the 5' RACE reads. The data show about 36,000 distinct CDR3 sequences, with less than 8% seen just once and around 25% held by the top ten. The source material was whole blood, sampled at baseline. The receptor source for this set is an adult who was a healthcare worker with PCR-confirmed SARS-CoV-2 infection or an uninfected control (not recorded which).

This clonotype was seen only a few times. This sequence joins TRBV12-3 or TRBV12-4 and TRBJ2-7; possibly TRBD1 for D (6 bases). The CDR3 is 14 amino acids. V was clipped by 6 bases and J by 4 bases, with 16 bases between them. Here the CDR3 DNA reads TGTGCCAGCAGCATAGGGGGACACGGGTACGAGCAGTACTTC. Its translation is CASSIGGHGYEQYF.

This clonotype has a count of ten or more. The V and J genes are TRBV10-1 and TRBJ2-1, with TRBD1 matching over 7 bases. The CDR3 is made up of 15 amino acids. The germline V gene encodes CDR1 WNHNN and CDR2 SYGVQD (reference sequence). With 3 bases clipped from V and 8 bases from J, the junction kept 10 bases outside the gene matches. CDR3 protein: CASSEVTGIVDEQFF. CDR3 in DNA: TGCGCCAGCAGTGAAGTGACAGGGATTGTAGATGAGCAGTTCTTC.

There are many counts of this clonotype. The chain recombines TRBV6-6 with TRBJ2-1; TRBD2 is a possible D gene (7 bases). The CDR3 is 14 residues long. CDR1 is MNHNY, CDR2 SVGAGI, per germline (reference sequence). Trimming left V 4 bases short and J 2 bases short, with 9 bases between. CDR3 nucleotide sequence: TGTGCCAGCAGTTTGGGGGGGCCCTACAATGAGCAGTTCTTC. Translating gives CASSLGGPYNEQFF.

This clonotype was observed a few times. The gene calls are TRBV6-6 and TRBJ2-3; TRBD2 agrees at 9 bases. This CDR3 has 16 residues. Germline V lookup: CDR1 MNHNY, CDR2 SVGAGI (reference sequence). V was clipped by 4 bases and J by 4 bases; unmatched bases: 9. The CDR3 spells CASSSYLAGSADTQYF. The CDR3 DNA follows: TGTGCCAGCAGTTCCTATCTAGCGGGAAGCGCAGATACGCAGTATTTT.

The rearrangement joins TRBV29-1 to TRBJ1-2; weak D call: TRBD1 (6 bases). This CDR3 spans 13 amino acids. Trimming removed 6 bases at V and 12 bases at J, with 23 bases between. In germline, CDR1 is SQVTM, CDR2 ANQGSEA. The CDR3 nucleotides read TGCAGCGTGGGGGGCGGGAAAAATCTTGGAAACACCTTC. Translated: CSVGGGKNLGNTF.

This clonotype was detected only a few times. The chain joins TRBV28 to TRBJ1-2; 8 bases fit TRBD1. The CDR3 has 17 residues. The germline gives CDR1 MDHEN, CDR2 SYDVKM. V lost 5 bases to trimming and J lost 0 bases; unmatched junction nucleotides: 11. The CDR3 nucleotides are TGTGCCAGCAGTCCCTATCTGGACAGGGCCACTAACTATGGCTACACCTTC. Its translation is CASSPYLDRATNYGYTF.

This clonotype has a count of ten or more. The chain has TRBV6-1 and TRBJ2-7, with TRBD2 matching 10 bases. Per the germline V gene, CDR1 is MNHNS and CDR2 is SASEGT. The V gene end was trimmed by 6 bases and the J gene end by 3 bases; junction bases not matched to a gene: 8. CDR3 length equals 15 residues. In DNA, the CDR3 is TGTGCCAGCAGAGCAGCTAGCGGGGGAGTCTACGAGCAGTACTTC. It is translated as CASRAASGGVYEQYF.

In the case of this clonotype: A single base separates this from a much larger clone, so it may be a read error. The rearrangement joins TRBV29-1 to TRBJ2-2; D perhaps matches TRBD1 (6 bases). CDR1 is SQVTM and CDR2 is ANQGSEA in the germline V gene. V was pared by 7 bases and J by 0 bases, with 15 bases between. The CDR3 is made up of 15 amino acids. This CDR3 is CSARTDNSNTGELFF. The CDR3 region has the DNA TGCAGCGCCCGGACAGACAACTCGAACACCGGGGAGCTGTTTTTT.

This clonotype was observed at least ten times. The V call is TRBV2, the J call TRBJ2-7; the match to TRBD2 covers 8 bases. The germline CDR1 and CDR2 sequences are SNHLY and FYNNEI. This CDR3 contains 15 residues. V lost 0 bases and J lost 3; bases outside the gene matches: 4. CDR3 sequence reads: CASSEAGTRVYEQYF. The CDR3 nucleotides are TGTGCCAGCAGTGAAGCTGGGACTAGAGTCTACGAGCAGTACTTC.

The V call is TRBV3-1, the J call TRBJ1-1; no reliable D call. The CDR3 contains 14 residues. Trimming shortened V by 1 base and J by 5 bases, and 11 bases separated the two germline ends. Per the germline V gene, CDR1 is LGHDT and CDR2 is YNNKEL (reference sequence). The CDR3 spells CASSQAAGRTEAFF. In DNA form, the CDR3 reads TGTGCCAGCAGCCAAGCCGCTGGCAGGACTGAAGCTTTCTTT.

The chain carries TRBV14 and TRBJ2-3, with TRBD2 matching over 10 bases. The CDR3 sequence is 16 residues long. Germline assignment: CDR1 SGHDN and CDR2 FVKESK. Trimming cost V 3 bases and J 4 bases; bases outside gene matches: 7. CDR3 sequence: CASSQLSGRVADTQYF. In DNA form, the CDR3 reads TGTGCCAGCAGCCAGCTCAGCGGGAGGGTCGCAGATACGCAGTATTTT.

This clonotype was recorded many times. The CDR3 sequence: CASSSQGETQYF. CDR3 DNA: TGTGCCAGCAGTTCCCAGGGGGAGACCCAGTACTTC. The V gene is TRBV7-9, the J gene TRBJ2-5; possible D gene TRBD1, 6 bases. Per the germline V gene, CDR1 is SEHNR and CDR2 is FQNEAQ (reference sequence). The CDR3 spans 12 residues. V was pared by 6 bases and J by 5 bases, with 10 bases between.

Concerning this clonotype: A much larger clone differs from this one at a single base, so this may be a read error. The CDR3 region has the DNA TGTGTCAGCGCAGGAGCTCGGAGGGAGCAGTACTTC. Its translation is CVSAGARREQYF. The chain uses TRBV12-3 or TRBV12-4 and TRBJ2-7, with D perhaps TRBD2 (5 bases). This CDR3 region has 12 residues.

This clonotype was observed a few times. The chain recombines TRBV10-2 with TRBJ2-7; 9 positions agree with TRBD1. V was pared by 5 bases and J by 4 bases, with 9 bases of the junction left unmatched. The germline gives CDR1 WSHSY, CDR2 SAAADI. The CDR3 consists of 15 residues. In DNA form, the CDR3 reads TGCGCCAGCAGTCCCGGACAGGGGATCCGGTACGAGCAGTACTTC. It yields the protein CASSPGQGIRYEQYF.

CDR3 coding DNA: TGTGCCAGCAGCCCCGGGGGCTACAATGAGCAGTTCTTC. Translating it yields CASSPGGYNEQFF. This chain joins TRBV7-9 and TRBJ2-1; D is possibly TRBD2 (6 bases). Trimming shortened V by 5 bases and J by 3 bases, and 8 bases separated the two germline ends. The germline CDR1 and CDR2 sequences are SEHNR and FQNEAQ (reference sequence). CDR3 length equals 13 residues.

The V call is TRBV20-1, the J call TRBJ2-7; D may be TRBD1 (5 bases). This CDR3 contains 13 residues. Trimming took 5 bases from V and 3 from J, leaving 14 bases between them. From germline, CDR1 is DFQATT and CDR2 SNEGSKA (reference sequence). In DNA form, the CDR3 reads TGCAGTGCTTTGGGGCCATCCAGCTACGAGCAGTACTTC. It specifies CSALGPSSYEQYF.

This clonotype was recorded at least ten times. J is TRBJ2-2 and V is TRBV12-5; 8 nucleotides align to TRBD2. With V trimmed by 6 bases and J by 5 bases, 5 bases remained unmatched. Germline CDR1 reads LGHNT; CDR2 reads FRNRAP. The CDR3 has 14 amino acids. The CDR3 region has the DNA TGTGCTAGTGGGCCATCGGGGGGGACCGGGGAGCTGTTTTTT. It translates to CASGPSGGTGELFF.

This clonotype has at least ten counts. V usage is TRBV6-2 or TRBV6-3 and J usage is TRBJ2-1, with D tentatively TRBD1 or TRBD2 (6 bases each). This CDR3 is built from 16 residues. V lost 4 bases and J 1 base, leaving 14 bases between the germline ends. In germline, CDR1 is MNHEY, CDR2 SVGEGT. This chain's CDR3 is CASSLTLGGSYNEQFF. The CDR3 DNA sequence: TGTGCCAGCAGTTTGACCTTAGGGGGGTCCTACAATGAGCAGTTCTTC.

This clonotype was picked up many times. The chain joins TRBV7-9 to TRBJ1-1, with D maybe TRBD1 (5 bases). With 2 bases removed from V and 1 base from J, the gap between germline ends came to 5 bases. The CDR3 contains 13 residues. Germline V lookup: CDR1 SEHNR, CDR2 FQNEAQ (reference sequence). CDR3: CASSLRGNTEAFF. For the CDR3, the DNA is TGTGCCAGCAGCTTAAGGGGGAACACTGAAGCTTTCTTT. The full variable domain, completed using reference TRBV7-9 and TRBJ1-1, is DTGVSQNPRHKITKRGQNVTFRCDPISEHNRLYWYRQTLGQGPEFLTYFQNEAQLEKSRLLSDRFSAERPKGSFSTLEIQRTEQGDSAMYLCASSLRGNTEAFFGQGTRLTVV.

This clonotype was counted many times. The gene calls are TRBV4-1 and TRBJ2-5; D gene uncertain. Germline CDR1 reads MGHRA; CDR2 reads YSYEKL. V lost 0 bases and J 5 bases, leaving 16 bases between the germline ends. The CDR3 spans 16 residues. The CDR3 is CASSQESNSQRETQYF. In DNA, the CDR3 is TGCGCCAGCAGCCAAGAATCGAACAGTCAGAGGGAGACCCAGTACTTC.